The clone carrying this TCR beta chain was seen only a few times. The sample belongs to a study of T-cell reconstitution after alpha-beta-depleted transplantation in children. Trimming shortened V by 11 bases and J by 0 bases, and 19 bases separated the two germline ends. This CDR3 has 15 residues. From germline, CDR1 is MNHNS and CDR2 SASEGT. Unique molecular identifiers were used to barcode this TCRbeta library. From the PCR reads, TCRdb called clonotypes with MiXCR, one entry per CDR3 protein. The data show about a million distinct CDR3 sequences, roughly 29% seen once. The sequence was collected from a boy in the first two years of life who had a stem cell transplant for SCID, so the T cells may come from the graft donor. Specimen: PBMCs, mostly from graft donor cells, collected 360 days after TCRalphabeta/CD19-depleted stem cell transplant. V and J are TRBV6-1 and TRBJ1-1; maybe TRBD1 (6 bases). CDR3 nucleotides: TGTGCCGCCCTAGGGCAGGGGTCTATGAACACTGAAGCTTTCTTT. As protein: CAALGQGSMNTEAFF.